Below, 22 T cell receptor beta chains from the same sample are listed, as sequenced in a study of PD-L1 blockade in urothelial cancer. TCRdb's table, derived via immunoSEQ multiplex PCR, lists solely in-frame clones and lacks some. The sample yields 50,000 to 75,000 clones, roughly four fifths seen once. As to time point: pretreatment peripheral blood. The sequenced sample was PBMCs, obtained around atezolizumab (anti-PD-L1) treatment. All receptors derive from a man aged 65-85 years with urothelial cancer.

The chain couples TRBV5-5 to TRBJ2-1; 7 bases agree with TRBD2. Trimming removed 1 base from V and 6 bases from J; junction bases left unmatched: 1. The CDR3 totals 13 residues. Germline CDR1 is SGHKS and CDR2 is YYEKEE (reference sequence). CDR3 amino acids: CASSLRGGNEQFF. CDR3 sequence (DNA): TGTGCCAGCAGCTTGCGCGGGGGCAATGAGCAGTTCTTC.

The rearrangement joins TRBV27 to TRBJ1-1; D is unresolved. This CDR3 spans 14 amino acids. V lost 0 bases and J lost 5, with 10 bases in between. The germline CDR1 and CDR2 sequences are MNHEY and SMNVEV (reference sequence). CDR3 loop: CASSLSTGGTEAFF. The CDR3 DNA reads TGTGCCAGCAGTTTATCGACTGGCGGGACTGAAGCTTTCTTT.

The chain uses TRBV14 and TRBJ2-2, with D possibly matching TRBD2 (7 bases). This CDR3 spans 14 amino acids. The V end was cut by 6 bases, the J end by 6 bases, with 14 bases between. Germline assignment: CDR1 SGHDN and CDR2 FVKESK. In DNA form, the CDR3 reads TGTGCCAGCAGGTTACAGGGAGGGTCCGGGGAGCTGTTTTTT. Its translation is CASRLQGGSGELFF.

The V gene is TRBV7-3, the J gene TRBJ1-2; 10 bases line up with TRBD1. Unmatched junction bases numbered 14, after V lost 1 base and J lost 6 bases. The V gene's germline CDR1 is SGHTA and CDR2 FQGTGA. This CDR3 contains 18 residues. In DNA form, the CDR3 reads TGTGCCAGCAGCTTAATGGGTCCCGGGACAGGGGTCGGGGATGGCTACACCTTC. Protein product: CASSLMGPGTGVGDGYTF.

The chain employs TRBV9 and TRBJ2-1, with 11 nucleotides matching TRBD2. CDR3 size: 18 residues. Germline V lookup: CDR1 SGDLS, CDR2 YYNGEE. Trimming removed 1 base from V and 0 bases from J; junction bases left unmatched: 6. The CDR3 is CASSVLGSGRASYNEQFF. For the CDR3, the DNA is TGTGCCAGCAGCGTATTGGGTAGCGGGAGGGCCTCCTACAATGAGCAGTTCTTC.

The V call is TRBV7-6, the J call TRBJ2-2, with 8 positions matching TRBD1. Germline values: CDR1 SGHVS, CDR2 FNYEAQ. J gave up 4 bases and V 1 base, and 11 bases lay outside the gene matches. The CDR3 covers 18 residues. This chain's CDR3 is CASSLVRTGRRGTGELFF. In DNA form, the CDR3 reads TGTGCCAGCAGCTTAGTACGGACAGGGCGAAGGGGCACCGGGGAGCTGTTTTTT.

The chain combines TRBV15 with TRBJ1-2, with TRBD1 matching 9 bases. V shed 0 bases, J shed 6 bases, and the junction held 17 bases outside the gene matches. Per the germline V gene, CDR1 is LNHNV and CDR2 is YYDKDF (reference sequence). The CDR3 loop spans 19 amino acids. The CDR3 nucleotides read TGTGCCACCAGCAGAGAGAGGCCGGGACAGGGCATGATTTATGATGGCTACACCTTC. It is translated as CATSRERPGQGMIYDGYTF.

V is TRBV4-3 and J is TRBJ2-5, with D uncertain. Germline lookup yields CDR1 LGHNA and CDR2 YSLEER. This CDR3 is 16 amino acids long. The V gene lost 0 bases and the J gene lost 1 base, with 12 bases spanning the gap. The CDR3: CASSQDHLETQETQYF. The DNA of the CDR3 is TGCGCCAGCAGCCAAGATCACCTGGAGACCCAAGAGACCCAGTACTTC.

The chain employs TRBV6-1 and TRBJ1-2; D is ambiguous. The CDR3 covers 14 residues. Looked up from germline, CDR1 is MNHNS and CDR2 is SASEGT. The V and J ends lost 7 bases and 2 bases respectively, with 14 bases between them. The CDR3 DNA follows: TGTGCCAGCATGGCAAGGTCGGGAAACTATGGCTACACCTTC. Translated, it gives CASMARSGNYGYTF.

V gene TRBV7-2 combines with J gene TRBJ1-3; a possible D gene is TRBD1 (6 bases). The CDR3 is 14 amino acids. V dropped 6 bases and J dropped 4 bases, with 13 bases sitting between them. Germline lookup yields CDR1 SGHTA and CDR2 FQGNSA. The CDR3 coding sequence is TGTGCCAGCAGTCCAAACCAGGGGGGAAACACCATATATTTT. This gives the protein CASSPNQGGNTIYF.

A single count supports this clone. This sequence joins TRBV5-6 and TRBJ1-2, with 7 bases identical to TRBD1. The CDR3 is made up of 16 amino acids. The germline CDR1 and CDR2 sequences are SGHDT and YYEEEE. J was trimmed by 7 bases and V by 0 bases; bases with no gene match: 12. The CDR3 DNA sequence: TGTGCCAGCAGCTTGGAGAACAGGGGAGCTAGGAGTGGCTACACCTTC. Protein sequence: CASSLENRGARSGYTF.

V is TRBV18 and J is TRBJ2-2; weak D call: TRBD1 (6 bases). CDR1 is KGHSH, CDR2 LQKENI, per germline. Trimming shortened V by 4 bases and J by 5 bases, and 14 bases separated the two germline ends. This CDR3 comprises 15 residues. CDR3 protein: CASSLGHTRTGELFF. The CDR3 coding sequence is TGTGCCAGCTCACTGGGACACACGAGGACCGGGGAGCTGTTTTTT.

With regard to this clone: A read error may produce the germline difference seen at one junction end. The chain recombines TRBV29-1 with TRBJ2-1; TRBD1 might be the D (6 bases). This CDR3 region has 11 residues. Germline V lookup: CDR1 SQVTM, CDR2 ANQGSEA. This CDR3 is CSAERGGEQFF. The CDR3 DNA is TGCAGCGCTGAACGAGGGGGTGAGCAGTTCTTC.

The V and J genes are TRBV29-1 and TRBJ2-3, with a possible D match to TRBD1 (6 bases). Germline loops: CDR1 SQVTM, CDR2 ANQGSEA. The CDR3 has 13 residues. Trimming shortened V by 7 bases and J by 1 base, and 12 bases separated the two germline ends. In DNA, the CDR3 is TGCAGCGCTCCGACAGGAGGCACAGATACGCAGTATTTT. Translation: CSAPTGGTDTQYF.

The rearrangement joins TRBV18 to TRBJ2-7; D is perhaps TRBD2 (6 bases). This CDR3 contains 14 residues. Trimming shortened V by 0 bases and J by 1 base, and 7 bases separated the two germline ends. From germline, CDR1 is KGHSH and CDR2 LQKENI. The CDR3 sequence: CASSPPAGSYEQYF. The CDR3 coding sequence is TGTGCCAGCTCACCACCGGCGGGGTCCTACGAGCAGTACTTC.

The chain carries TRBV2 and TRBJ1-2; D remains unclear. The V end was cut by 5 bases, the J end by 2 bases, with 3 bases between. This CDR3 region has 11 residues. The germline gives CDR1 SNHLY, CDR2 FYNNEI. CDR3 region: CASSPNYGYTF. The CDR3 nucleotides are TGTGCCAGCAGTCCGAACTATGGCTACACCTTC. Full variable domain (rest looked up from reference TRBV2 and TRBJ1-2): EPEVTQTPSHQVTQMGQEVILRCVPISNHLYFYWYRQILGQKVEFLVSFYNNEISEKSEIFDDQFSVERPDGSNFTLKIRSTKLEDSAMYFCASSPNYGYTFGSGTRLTVV.

The chain couples TRBV2 to TRBJ1-1, with TRBD1 identical over 12 bases. In germline, CDR1 is SNHLY, CDR2 FYNNEI. V lost 7 bases, J lost 6 bases, and 9 bases stayed unmatched. This CDR3 region has 15 residues. DNA for the CDR3: TGTGCCAGCATCACCGGGACAGGGGGCTTGGCTGAAGCTTTCTTT. Its protein product is CASITGTGGLAEAFF.

This chain connects TRBV27 to TRBJ1-4; TRBD1 matches 9 bases. The J segment lost 4 bases and the V segment lost 6 bases, leaving 9 bases of the junction unmatched. Germline V gene data show CDR1 as MNHEY and CDR2 as SMNVEV (reference sequence). CDR3 length equals 16 residues. CDR3 in DNA: TGTGCCAGCAGCCGTGGACAGGGGTGGGGTAATGAAAAACTGTTTTTT. This translates into CASSRGQGWGNEKLFF.

The V gene is TRBV28, the J gene TRBJ1-2; perhaps TRBD1 as D (5 bases). The CDR3 extends over 15 amino acids. V lost 5 bases and J lost 4, with 17 bases in between. Germline lookup yields CDR1 MDHEN and CDR2 SYDVKM. This chain's CDR3 is CASSTPLTATYGYTF. CDR3 coding DNA: TGTGCCAGCAGTACTCCCCTGACAGCAACCTATGGCTACACCTTC.

The V call is TRBV19, the J call TRBJ2-1; 8 bases match TRBD2. This CDR3 is built from 16 residues. Germline loops: CDR1 LNHDA, CDR2 SQIVND (reference sequence). Trimming at V came to 7 bases and at J to 1 base, leaving 9 bases not matched to a gene. CDR3 coding DNA: TGTGCCAGTACCCCGACTAGCGAGTTTTCCTACAATGAGCAGTTCTTC. It encodes CASTPTSEFSYNEQFF.

The genes are TRBV9 and TRBJ2-1; D might be TRBD1 (6 bases). CDR1 SGDLS and CDR2 YYNGEE come from the germline V gene. The CDR3 extends over 16 amino acids. Between the trimmed V and J ends, which lost 0 bases and 7 bases, there was a span of 17 bases. CDR3 sequence: CASSVEGVAIENEQFF. In DNA form, the CDR3 reads TGTGCCAGCAGCGTAGAGGGGGTAGCGATAGAGAATGAGCAGTTCTTC.

J is TRBJ2-3 and V is TRBV5-4; 10 bases are a match to TRBD1. The CDR3 is 14 amino acids. Losses at the gene ends were 2 bases for V and 5 bases for J; bases not matched to a gene: 2. In germline, CDR1 is SGHNT, CDR2 YYREEE (reference sequence). CDR3 residues: CASSLGTGEDTQYF. The CDR3 region has the DNA TGTGCCAGCAGCTTAGGGACAGGGGAAGATACGCAGTATTTT.